This TCR beta chain stems from a study of T cell clonotyping in hematopoietic cell transplantation. The V end lost 0 bases, the J end lost 2 bases, and 5 bases lay between the germline ends. CDR3 length: 13 amino acids. The germline gives CDR1 SGHVS, CDR2 FQNEAQ. Here immunoSEQ multiplex PCR was the method, and the copy in TCRdb shows in-frame clones only, minus some. The sample has several thousand clones, almost 80% seen once; the top ten hold about a sixth. The chain combines TRBV7-8 with TRBJ2-7, with D hard to call. This material consisted of PBMCs, taken 180 days after allogeneic stem cell transplant. The receptor's source is a male patient aged 35 to 55 who had an allogeneic stem cell transplant from a related donor, so the T cells may come from the graft donor. Some clones in this sample may be carry-over from other donors' samples. This CDR3 reads CASSLAWTYEQYF. CDR3 in DNA: TGTGCCAGCAGCTTAGCGTGGACCTACGAGCAGTACTTC.